This paragraph reports one TCR beta chain. The record originates from a study of blood T cell repertoires in COVID-19. Whole-study context: Material from acute and convalescent COVID-19 was sourced from the United States, Italy and Spain. Sources were T cells, B-cell-depleted T cells, or PBMCs; the material itself was cDNA or gDNA.

In the authors' methods: Quantification of nucleated cells was approximated via reference gene primer amplification. The repertoire was sequenced with immunoSEQ multiplex PCR; TCRdb's copy has only in-frame clones and lacks some. Clone size and the V and J calls come from that table; the DNA yielded D and trimming. The sample includes about 80,000 clones, about 91% of them seen just once. The CDR3 extends over 15 amino acids. The V gene end was trimmed by 0 bases and the J gene end by 5 bases; junction bases not matched to a gene: 5. The V gene's germline CDR1 is SGDLS and CDR2 YYNGEE. The specimen sequenced was peripheral blood. This clonotype was sampled from a woman older than 75 with acute or convalescent COVID-19. The chain combines TRBV9 with TRBJ2-1; 7 bases fit TRBD2. The CDR3 region has the DNA TGTGCCAGCAGCGTAGTTCCTAGCGGTAACAATGAGCAGTTCTTC. This gives the protein CASSVVPSGNNEQFF.